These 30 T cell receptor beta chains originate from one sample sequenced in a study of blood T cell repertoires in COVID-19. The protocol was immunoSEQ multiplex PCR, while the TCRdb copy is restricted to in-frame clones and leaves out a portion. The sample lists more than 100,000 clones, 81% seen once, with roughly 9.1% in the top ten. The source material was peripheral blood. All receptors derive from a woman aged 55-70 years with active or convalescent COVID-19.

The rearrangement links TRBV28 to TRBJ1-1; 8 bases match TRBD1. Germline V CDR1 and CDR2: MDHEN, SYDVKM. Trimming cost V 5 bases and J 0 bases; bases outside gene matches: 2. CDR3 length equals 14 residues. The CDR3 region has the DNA TGTGCCAGCAGTGGACAGGGATTGAACACTGAAGCTTTCTTT. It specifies CASSGQGLNTEAFF.

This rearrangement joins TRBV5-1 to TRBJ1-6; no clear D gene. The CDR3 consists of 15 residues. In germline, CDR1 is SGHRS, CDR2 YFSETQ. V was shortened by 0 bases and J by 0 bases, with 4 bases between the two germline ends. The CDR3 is CASSLESSYNSPLHF. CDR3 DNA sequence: TGCGCCAGCAGCTTGGAGAGCTCCTATAATTCACCCCTCCACTTT.

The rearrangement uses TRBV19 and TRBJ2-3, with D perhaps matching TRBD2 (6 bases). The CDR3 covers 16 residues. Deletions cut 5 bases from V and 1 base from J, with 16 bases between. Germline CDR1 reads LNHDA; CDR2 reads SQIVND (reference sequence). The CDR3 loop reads CASSLSTSLGTDTQYF. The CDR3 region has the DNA TGTGCCAGTAGTCTATCGACTAGTCTAGGCACAGATACGCAGTATTTT.

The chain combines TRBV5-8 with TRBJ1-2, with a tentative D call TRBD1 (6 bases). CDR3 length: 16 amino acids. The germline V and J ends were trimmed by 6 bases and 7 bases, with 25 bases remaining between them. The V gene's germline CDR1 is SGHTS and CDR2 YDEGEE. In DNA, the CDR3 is TGTGCCAGCAACCTTCAGGGGCGGATCTCAATCGGTGGCTACACCTTC. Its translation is CASNLQGRISIGGYTF.

CDR3 bases: TGTGCCAGTAATCTCGACAGGGAGAGTCAGCCCCAGCATTTT. Its translation: CASNLDRESQPQHF. J is TRBJ1-5 and V is TRBV19; 7 bases line up with TRBD1. The CDR3 has 14 residues. The V gene's germline CDR1 is LNHDA and CDR2 SQIVND (reference sequence). J was trimmed by 6 bases and V by 7 bases; bases with no gene match: 9. The entire variable domain, with the rest obtained from reference TRBV19 and TRBJ1-5, is as follows: DGGITQSPKYLFRKEGQNVTLSCEQNLNHDAMYWYRQDPGQGLRLIYYSQIVNDFQKGDIAEGYSVSREKKESFPLTVTSAQKNPTAFYLCASNLDRESQPQHFGDGTRLSIL.

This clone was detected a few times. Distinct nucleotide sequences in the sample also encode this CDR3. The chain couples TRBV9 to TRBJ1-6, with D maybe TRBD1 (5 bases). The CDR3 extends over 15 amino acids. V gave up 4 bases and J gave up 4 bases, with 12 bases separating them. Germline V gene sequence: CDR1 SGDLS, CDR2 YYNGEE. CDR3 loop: CASSPQGFYNSPLHF. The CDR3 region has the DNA TGTGCCAGCAGCCCTCAGGGATTTTATAATTCACCCCTCCACTTT.

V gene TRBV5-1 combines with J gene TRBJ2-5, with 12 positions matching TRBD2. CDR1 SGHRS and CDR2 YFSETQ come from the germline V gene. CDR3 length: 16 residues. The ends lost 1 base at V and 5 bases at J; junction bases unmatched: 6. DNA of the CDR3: TGCGCCAGCAGCTTGTTTACTAGCGGGGGGCAGGAGACCCAGTACTTC. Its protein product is CASSLFTSGGQETQYF.

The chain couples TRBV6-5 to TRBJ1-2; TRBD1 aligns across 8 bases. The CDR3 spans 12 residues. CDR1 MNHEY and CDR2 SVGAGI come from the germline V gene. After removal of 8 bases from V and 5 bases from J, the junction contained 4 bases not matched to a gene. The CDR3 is CASGDRGYGYTF. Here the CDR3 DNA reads TGTGCCAGCGGAGACAGGGGTTATGGCTACACCTTC.

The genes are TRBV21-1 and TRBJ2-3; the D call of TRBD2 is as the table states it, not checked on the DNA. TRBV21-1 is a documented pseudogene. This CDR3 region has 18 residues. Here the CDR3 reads CASSKRLAGGPRYDTQYF. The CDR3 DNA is TGTGCCAGCAGCAAAAGACTAGCGGGAGGGCCACGATACGATACGCAGTATTTT.

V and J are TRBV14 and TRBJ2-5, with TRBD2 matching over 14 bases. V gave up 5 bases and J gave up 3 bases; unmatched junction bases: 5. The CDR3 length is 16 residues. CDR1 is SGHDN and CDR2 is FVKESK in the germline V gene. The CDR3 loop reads CASSSLTSGGEETQYF. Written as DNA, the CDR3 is TGTGCCAGCAGCTCCTTGACTAGCGGGGGGGAAGAGACCCAGTACTTC.

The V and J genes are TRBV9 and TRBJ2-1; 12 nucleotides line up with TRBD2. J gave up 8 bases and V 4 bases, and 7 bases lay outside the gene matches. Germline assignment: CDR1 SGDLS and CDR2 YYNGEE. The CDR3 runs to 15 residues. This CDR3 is CASSRTSGIWDEQFF. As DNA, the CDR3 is TGTGCCAGCAGCAGGACTAGCGGGATTTGGGATGAGCAGTTCTTC.

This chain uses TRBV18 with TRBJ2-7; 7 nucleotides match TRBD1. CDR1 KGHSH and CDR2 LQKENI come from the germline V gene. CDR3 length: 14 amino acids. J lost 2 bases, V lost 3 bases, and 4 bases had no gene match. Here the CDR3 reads CASSPEQGPYEQYF. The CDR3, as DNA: TGTGCCAGCTCACCGGAACAGGGGCCCTACGAGCAGTACTTC.

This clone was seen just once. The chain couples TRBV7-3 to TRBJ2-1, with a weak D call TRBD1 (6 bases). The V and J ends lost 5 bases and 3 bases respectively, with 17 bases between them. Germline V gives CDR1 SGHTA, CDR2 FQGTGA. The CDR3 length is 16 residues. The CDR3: CASSVGQTGGYNEQFF. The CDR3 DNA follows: TGTGCCAGCAGCGTAGGACAGACAGGAGGCTACAATGAGCAGTTCTTC.

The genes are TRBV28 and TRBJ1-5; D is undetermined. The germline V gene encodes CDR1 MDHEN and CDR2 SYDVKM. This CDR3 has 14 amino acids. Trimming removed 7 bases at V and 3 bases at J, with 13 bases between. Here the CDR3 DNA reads TGTGCCAGCACCCTATGGAGGGCCAATCAGCCCCAGCATTTT. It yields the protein CASTLWRANQPQHF.

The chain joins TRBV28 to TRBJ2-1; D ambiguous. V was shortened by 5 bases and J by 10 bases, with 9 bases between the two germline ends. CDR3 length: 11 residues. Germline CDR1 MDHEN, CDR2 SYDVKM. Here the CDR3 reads CASSTSREQFF. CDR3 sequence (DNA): TGTGCCAGCAGTACGAGTCGGGAGCAGTTCTTC.

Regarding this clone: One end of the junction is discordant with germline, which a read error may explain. The CDR3 bases are TGTGCCAGCACCCAAACAAGGGCAGGGGGAGGGGAGCTGTTTTTT. It yields the protein CASTQTRAGGGELFF. The chain has TRBV3-1 (or the pseudogene TRBV3-2) and TRBJ2-2, with 7 nucleotides matching TRBD1. The CDR3 spans 15 residues. Germline CDR1 LGHDT, CDR2 YNNKEL (reference sequence).

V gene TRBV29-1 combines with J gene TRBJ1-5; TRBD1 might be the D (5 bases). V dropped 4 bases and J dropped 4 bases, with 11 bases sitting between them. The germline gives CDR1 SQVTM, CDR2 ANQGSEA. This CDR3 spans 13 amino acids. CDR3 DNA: TGCAGCGTTGGGGCAGGGTGGAATCAGCCCCAGCATTTT. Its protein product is CSVGAGWNQPQHF.

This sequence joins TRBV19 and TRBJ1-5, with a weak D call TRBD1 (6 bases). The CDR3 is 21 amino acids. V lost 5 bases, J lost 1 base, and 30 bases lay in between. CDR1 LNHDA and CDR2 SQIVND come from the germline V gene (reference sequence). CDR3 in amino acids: CASSPNTGFVLPLPSNQPQHF. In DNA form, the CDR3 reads TGTGCCAGTAGTCCAAATACAGGGTTCGTACTACCCCTCCCGAGCAATCAGCCCCAGCATTTT.

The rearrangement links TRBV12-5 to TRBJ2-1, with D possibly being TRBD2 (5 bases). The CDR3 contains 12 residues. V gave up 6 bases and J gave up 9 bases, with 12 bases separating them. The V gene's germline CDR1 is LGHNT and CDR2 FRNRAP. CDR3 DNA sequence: TGTGCTAGTGGACCCCATCGGGGTGAGCAGTTCTTC. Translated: CASGPHRGEQFF.

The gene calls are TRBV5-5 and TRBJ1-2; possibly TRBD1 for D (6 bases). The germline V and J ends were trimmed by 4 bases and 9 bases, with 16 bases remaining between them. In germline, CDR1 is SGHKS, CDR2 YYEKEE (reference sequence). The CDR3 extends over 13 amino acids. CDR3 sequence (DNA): TGTGCCAGCAGCACCCGGACAGCAGAAAGCTACACCTTC. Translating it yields CASSTRTAESYTF.

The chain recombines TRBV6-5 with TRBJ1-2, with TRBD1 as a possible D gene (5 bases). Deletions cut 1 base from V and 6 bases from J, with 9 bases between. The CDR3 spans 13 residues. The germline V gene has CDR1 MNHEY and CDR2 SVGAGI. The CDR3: CASSYWGRNGYTF. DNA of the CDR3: TGTGCCAGCAGTTACTGGGGGAGGAATGGCTACACCTTC.

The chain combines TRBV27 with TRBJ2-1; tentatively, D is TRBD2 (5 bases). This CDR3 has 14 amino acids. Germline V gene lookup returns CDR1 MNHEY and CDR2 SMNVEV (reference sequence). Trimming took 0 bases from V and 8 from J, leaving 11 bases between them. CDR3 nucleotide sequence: TGTGCCAGCAGTTTATCCCGGGGTTTTGATGAGCAGTTCTTC. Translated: CASSLSRGFDEQFF.

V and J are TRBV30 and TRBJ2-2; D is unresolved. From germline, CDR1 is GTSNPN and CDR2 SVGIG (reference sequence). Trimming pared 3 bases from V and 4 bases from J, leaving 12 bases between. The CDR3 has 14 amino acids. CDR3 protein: CAWRLEQTTGELFF. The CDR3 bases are TGTGCCTGGAGGCTGGAACAGACCACCGGGGAGCTGTTTTTT.

The CDR3 here is CASSEAWGGAGEAFF. The CDR3 DNA sequence: TGTGCCAGCAGTGAAGCGTGGGGGGGCGCGGGTGAAGCTTTCTTT. The chain is built from TRBV2 and TRBJ1-1, with TRBD1 as a possible D gene (6 bases). V lost 0 bases, J lost 7 bases, and 15 bases lay in between. CDR1 is SNHLY and CDR2 is FYNNEI in the germline V gene. The CDR3 covers 15 residues.

The CDR3: CASSPSTGDTQYF. CDR3 DNA: TGTGCCAGCAGCCCCTCGACAGGGGATACGCAGTATTTT. V and J are TRBV6-2 or TRBV6-3 and TRBJ2-3, with 7 bases aligning to TRBD1. Trimming cost V 6 bases and J 6 bases; bases outside gene matches: 6. The length of the CDR3 is 13 residues. CDR1 and CDR2 from the germline V gene are MNHEY and SVGEGT.

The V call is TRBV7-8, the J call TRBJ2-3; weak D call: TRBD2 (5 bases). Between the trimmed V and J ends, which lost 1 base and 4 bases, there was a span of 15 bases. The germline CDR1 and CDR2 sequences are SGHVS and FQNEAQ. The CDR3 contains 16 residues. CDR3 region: CASSLVTGNDADTQYF. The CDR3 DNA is TGTGCCAGCAGCTTAGTCACCGGGAATGATGCAGATACGCAGTATTTT. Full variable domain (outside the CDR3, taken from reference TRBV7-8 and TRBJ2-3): GAGVSQSPRYKVAKRGQDVALRCDPISGHVSLFWYQQALGQGPEFLTYFQNEAQLDKSGLPSDRFFAERPEGSVSTLKIQRTQQEDSAVYLCASSLVTGNDADTQYFGPGTRLTVL.

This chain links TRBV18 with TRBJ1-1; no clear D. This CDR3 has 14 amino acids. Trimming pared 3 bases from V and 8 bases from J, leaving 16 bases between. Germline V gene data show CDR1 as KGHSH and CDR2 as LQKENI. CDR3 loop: CASSPESTLQEAFF. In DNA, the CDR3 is TGTGCCAGCTCACCTGAGTCGACTTTGCAGGAAGCTTTCTTT.

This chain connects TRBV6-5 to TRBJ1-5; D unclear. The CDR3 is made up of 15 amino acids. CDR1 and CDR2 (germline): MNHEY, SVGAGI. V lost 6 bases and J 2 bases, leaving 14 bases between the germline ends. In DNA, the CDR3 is TGTGCCAGCAGGGGAGGAGGGAAAGGCAATCAGCCCCAGCATTTT. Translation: CASRGGGKGNQPQHF.

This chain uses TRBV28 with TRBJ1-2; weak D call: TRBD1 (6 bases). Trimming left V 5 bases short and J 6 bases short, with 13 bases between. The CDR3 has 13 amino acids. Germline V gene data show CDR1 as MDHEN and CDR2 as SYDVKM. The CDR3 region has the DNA TGTGCCAGCAGTGAAAACCGGGACAATGGCTACACCTTC. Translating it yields CASSENRDNGYTF.

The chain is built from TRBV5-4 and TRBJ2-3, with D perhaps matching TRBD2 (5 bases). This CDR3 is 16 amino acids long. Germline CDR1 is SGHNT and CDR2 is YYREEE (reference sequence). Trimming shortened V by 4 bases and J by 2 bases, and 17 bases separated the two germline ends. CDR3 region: CASSTSDSPFTDTQYF. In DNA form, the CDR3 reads TGTGCCAGCAGCACCTCGGACTCGCCGTTCACAGATACGCAGTATTTT.